The sequence of this T cell receptor beta chain was determined in a study of blood T cell repertoires in COVID-19. Overall study: The cDNA or gDNA used as material had been derived from T cells, B-cell-depleted T cells, or PBMCs.

Germline CDR1 reads SGHRS; CDR2 reads YFSETQ. The ends were cut back, 1 base at V and 1 base at J, with 7 bases in the middle. CDR3 length: 14 amino acids. This clone was seen a single time. Here immunoSEQ multiplex PCR was the method, and the copy in TCRdb shows in-frame clones only, minus some. The data contain around 100,000 clones, approximately 86% of them seen just once; the ten biggest clones take up 1.5% to 2%. The J gene is TRBJ2-3, the V gene TRBV5-1; D gene ambiguous. Source material: peripheral blood. The origin of this receptor is a man older than 75 with acute or convalescent COVID-19. The CDR3 sequence: CASSLFGRTDTQYF. The CDR3 DNA is TGCGCCAGCAGCTTGTTTGGCCGCACAGATACGCAGTATTTT.